The clone carrying this T cell receptor beta chain appeared a few times. Germline CDR1 reads KGHSH; CDR2 reads LQKENI. This CDR3 contains 11 residues. With 5 bases removed from V and 8 bases from J, the gap between germline ends came to 9 bases. The sample comes from a study of T cell repertoires in cytomegalovirus infection. TCRdb reanalysed the reads using MiXCR and keeps one entry per CDR3 protein. The table records around 740,000 distinct CDR3 sequences, about 40% of them present only once. Sequencing was carried out using PBMCs. V usage is TRBV18 and J usage is TRBJ1-1; no definite D call. The source is a human donor in good health (CMV status not recorded). Some clones in this sample may be carry-over from other donors' samples. DNA of the CDR3: TGTGCCAGCTCAAGGGCCGACGAAGCTTTCTTT. Encoded protein: CASSRADEAFF.